The 24 T cell receptor beta chains given below trace back to one sample, sequenced in a study of cytotoxic CD8 clonotypes in ibrutinib-treated CLL. Assay: immunoSEQ multiplex PCR; the TCRdb copy retains only in-frame clones and omits some. This table holds 300,000 to 350,000 clones, just under 80% found once. The source material was PBMCs, sampled before ibrutinib treatment. The source of these receptors is a human donor with chronic lymphocytic leukemia.

The V call is TRBV27, the J call TRBJ2-7; D is uncertain. V was pared by 4 bases and J by 1 base, with 11 bases between. Germline V gene lookup returns CDR1 MNHEY and CDR2 SMNVEV (reference sequence). This CDR3 spans 14 amino acids. CDR3 in amino acids: CASSSFLVSYEQYF. DNA for the CDR3: TGTGCCAGCAGTTCCTTTCTAGTATCCTACGAGCAGTACTTC.

The chain is built from TRBV7-2 and TRBJ1-2; TRBD1 is a possible D gene (5 bases). The CDR3 extends over 12 amino acids. Germline V CDR1 and CDR2: SGHTA, FQGNSA. Trimming left V 7 bases short and J 4 bases short, with 10 bases between. The CDR3 coding sequence is TGTGCCAGCACAGACAGAATCTATGGCTACACCTTC. Residues: CASTDRIYGYTF.

The chain is built from TRBV7-3 and TRBJ2-1, with D unclear. V dropped 2 bases and J dropped 0 bases, with 8 bases sitting between them. The CDR3 consists of 15 residues. Germline CDR1 and CDR2: SGHTA and FQGTGA. The CDR3 reads CASSLFWSSYNEQFF. CDR3 DNA sequence: TGTGCCAGCAGCTTATTCTGGAGCTCCTACAATGAGCAGTTCTTC.

The genes are TRBV7-8 and TRBJ1-1, with 10 bases aligning to TRBD1. This CDR3 has 13 amino acids. Trimming at V came to 5 bases and at J to 8 bases, leaving 5 bases not matched to a gene. CDR1 and CDR2 from the germline V gene are SGHVS and FQNEAQ. The CDR3, as DNA: TGTGCCAGCAGCCCACCGGGACAGGGGGAAGCTTTCTTT. Translated: CASSPPGQGEAFF. Supplemented by reference TRBV7-8 and TRBJ1-1, the full variable domain reads GAGVSQSPRYKVAKRGQDVALRCDPISGHVSLFWYQQALGQGPEFLTYFQNEAQLDKSGLPSDRFFAERPEGSVSTLKIQRTQQEDSAVYLCASSPPGQGEAFFGQGTRLTVV.

This chain joins TRBV9 and TRBJ2-7; 12 nucleotides match TRBD2. The length of the CDR3 is 15 residues. CDR1 SGDLS and CDR2 YYNGEE come from the germline V gene. Losses at the gene ends were 4 bases for V and 2 bases for J; bases not matched to a gene: 4. The CDR3 sequence is CASSPGLAGTYEQYF. The DNA for the CDR3 is TGTGCCAGCAGCCCTGGACTAGCGGGAACCTACGAGCAGTACTTC.

The rearrangement joins TRBV15 to TRBJ2-7; TRBD2 aligns across 13 bases. Germline CDR1 is LNHNV and CDR2 is YYDKDF (reference sequence). V lost 1 base, J lost 2 bases, and 5 bases stayed unmatched. The CDR3 runs 17 residues. CDR3 loop: CATSRVGLAGEPYEQYF. The CDR3 DNA reads TGTGCCACCAGCAGAGTCGGACTAGCGGGAGAACCCTACGAGCAGTACTTC.

This clone was found a few times. Different DNA sequences within this sample yield the same CDR3. This rearrangement joins TRBV14 to TRBJ2-7, with D unresolved. Trimming removed 4 bases from V and 3 bases from J, with 4 bases in between. This CDR3 comprises 11 residues. CDR1 is SGHDN, CDR2 FVKESK, per germline. The CDR3 bases are TGTGCCAGCAGCCGAGACTACGAGCAGTACTTC. Translating it yields CASSRDYEQYF. The whole variable domain, filled in from reference TRBV14 and TRBJ2-7, reads EAGVTQFPSHSVIEKGQTVTLRCDPISGHDNLYWYRRVMGKEIKFLLHFVKESKQDESGMPNNRFLAERTGGTYSTLKVQPAELEDSGVYFCASSRDYEQYFGPGTRLTVT.

This clone was recorded once. The gene calls are TRBV7-9 and TRBJ2-3; D ambiguous. Trimming cost V 3 bases and J 5 bases, with 6 bases left between them. The CDR3 is 12 residues long. Per the germline V gene, CDR1 is SEHNR and CDR2 is FQNEAQ (reference sequence). CDR3 in amino acids: CASSFDGDTQYF. CDR3 bases: TGTGCCAGCAGCTTCGATGGAGATACGCAGTATTTT.

This chain joins TRBV25-1 and TRBJ1-4; TRBD1 is a possible D gene (6 bases). The length of the CDR3 is 13 residues. Between the trimmed V and J ends, which lost 3 bases and 7 bases, there was a span of 9 bases. In germline, CDR1 is MGHDK, CDR2 SYGVNS. In DNA, the CDR3 is TGTGCCAGCAGTGACAGGGGACGTGAAAAACTGTTTTTT. Its translation: CASSDRGREKLFF.

This clone was seen just once. The chain couples TRBV7-2 to TRBJ2-7; 7 bases map to TRBD1. Trimming cost V 2 bases and J 4 bases; bases outside gene matches: 2. The CDR3 sequence is 13 residues long. Germline CDR1 SGHTA, CDR2 FQGNSA. CDR3 region: CASSLTGEYEQYF. CDR3 in DNA: TGTGCCAGCAGCTTAACAGGGGAATACGAGCAGTACTTC.

This chain uses TRBV7-6 with TRBJ2-5, with TRBD2 identical over 7 bases. Germline values: CDR1 SGHVS, CDR2 FNYEAQ. The CDR3 spans 19 residues. Germline trimming cut 2 bases from V and 4 bases from J; bases unmatched to any gene: 19. In DNA form, the CDR3 reads TGTGCCAGCAGCTTAAAATCGTTAGCTAGCGGACCTACTCGAGAGACCCAGTACTTC. This encodes CASSLKSLASGPTRETQYF.

A few counts support this clone. One end of the junction does not line up with germline, which may come from a read error. This chain links TRBV16 with TRBJ1-1; D may be TRBD1 (6 bases). Germline V gives CDR1 KGHSY, CDR2 FQNENV. The CDR3 loop spans 14 amino acids. The CDR3 reads CASGQQGFSTEAFF. In nucleotides, the CDR3 is TGTGCCAGCGGCCAACAGGGCTTCAGCACTGAAGCTTTCTTT.

The chain joins TRBV4-3 to TRBJ2-2; 7 bases line up with TRBD1. The V gene end was trimmed by 5 bases and the J gene end by 0 bases; junction bases not matched to a gene: 9. This CDR3 has 17 amino acids. The V gene's germline CDR1 is LGHNA and CDR2 YSLEER. This CDR3 is CASSSYDRASNTGELFF. CDR3 nucleotide sequence: TGCGCCAGCAGCTCTTACGACAGGGCATCGAACACCGGGGAGCTGTTTTTT.

This clone came up a few times. The chain combines TRBV5-1 with TRBJ2-1; 8 bases are a match to TRBD2. The CDR3 has 15 amino acids. V was pared by 4 bases and J by 6 bases, with 9 bases of the junction left unmatched. The germline V gene encodes CDR1 SGHRS and CDR2 YFSETQ. CDR3 amino acids: CASSGQAGEINEQFF. CDR3 sequence (DNA): TGCGCCAGCAGCGGACAAGCGGGAGAAATCAATGAGCAGTTCTTC.

This clone was found a few times. For the CDR3, the DNA is TGTGCCACCAGCAGAGATAGTGGGAGTCGGTACTTC. Protein: CATSRDSGSRYF. The chain combines TRBV15 with TRBJ2-7; tentative D call: TRBD2 (5 bases). Germline V gives CDR1 LNHNV, CDR2 YYDKDF (reference sequence). V lost 0 bases and J lost 12, with 12 bases in between. This CDR3 is 12 amino acids long.

The V gene is TRBV18, the J gene TRBJ2-1; 9 bases are a match to TRBD2. CDR1 is KGHSH, CDR2 LQKENI, per germline. Trimming removed 1 base from V and 6 bases from J; junction bases left unmatched: 10. CDR3 size: 17 residues. The CDR3 is CASSPQGAGGTSNEQFF. CDR3 bases: TGTGCCAGCTCACCACAGGGAGCGGGAGGAACGTCCAATGAGCAGTTCTTC.

This clone appeared once. The chain combines TRBV6-1 with TRBJ2-3; 10 positions match TRBD2. The CDR3 spans 15 residues. With V trimmed by 7 bases and J by 1 base, 5 bases remained unmatched. The germline V gene encodes CDR1 MNHNS and CDR2 SASEGT. CDR3 protein: CASTLAGARTDTQYF. The CDR3 bases are TGTGCCAGCACCCTAGCGGGAGCCCGCACAGATACGCAGTATTTT.

The chain couples TRBV7-9 to TRBJ2-7; TRBD2 agrees at 14 bases. CDR1 and CDR2 (germline): SEHNR, FQNEAQ (reference sequence). V was pared by 5 bases and J by 0 bases, with 3 bases of the junction left unmatched. CDR3 length: 16 amino acids. The CDR3 is CASSLGTSGSSYEQYF. The CDR3 DNA is TGTGCCAGCAGCCTAGGGACTAGCGGGAGCTCCTACGAGCAGTACTTC.

A few counts support this clone. Written as DNA, the CDR3 is TGTGCCAGCAGTTTGTCCCAGGGCGATCAGCCCCAGCATTTT. As protein: CASSLSQGDQPQHF. The V call is TRBV27, the J call TRBJ1-5, with D perhaps matching TRBD1 (5 bases). The CDR3 loop spans 14 amino acids. The V gene's germline CDR1 is MNHEY and CDR2 SMNVEV (reference sequence). V was shortened by 3 bases and J by 5 bases, with 11 bases between the two germline ends.

This clone was detected only a few times. In DNA, the CDR3 is TGTGCCAGCAGTTTAGGGCCGATAAGCTCCTACAATGAGCAGTTCTTC. Protein sequence: CASSLGPISSYNEQFF. This rearrangement joins TRBV28 to TRBJ2-1; no definite D call. This CDR3 has 16 amino acids. Germline loops: CDR1 MDHEN, CDR2 SYDVKM. V dropped 2 bases and J dropped 0 bases, with 11 bases sitting between them.

The V and J genes are TRBV4-1 and TRBJ1-2; D gene ambiguous. This CDR3 has 13 residues. Germline CDR1 reads MGHRA; CDR2 reads YSYEKL. Trimming removed 1 base at V and 4 bases at J, with 7 bases between. The chain's CDR3 is CASSQGWGYGYTF. In DNA form, the CDR3 reads TGCGCCAGCAGCCAAGGATGGGGCTATGGCTACACCTTC.

This chain uses TRBV19 with TRBJ1-5; a possible D gene is TRBD1 (6 bases). The V gene's germline CDR1 is LNHDA and CDR2 SQIVND (reference sequence). The CDR3 runs to 17 residues. Trimming left V 9 bases short and J 1 base short, with 22 bases between. DNA of the CDR3: TGTGCCAGCCGTACCCAATCGGGGGGCTTGAGCAATCAGCCCCAGCATTTT. Translation gives CASRTQSGGLSNQPQHF. Based on the CDR3 plus reference TRBV19 and TRBJ1-5, the full variable domain is DGGITQSPKYLFRKEGQNVTLSCEQNLNHDAMYWYRQDPGQGLRLIYYSQIVNDFQKGDIAEGYSVSREKKESFPLTVTSAQKNPTAFYLCASRTQSGGLSNQPQHFGDGTRLSIL.

The gene calls are TRBV28 and TRBJ1-1; TRBD1 matches at 11 bases. This CDR3 has 16 amino acids. Germline CDR1 and CDR2: MDHEN and SYDVKM. V lost 7 bases to trimming and J lost 1 base; unmatched junction nucleotides: 8. CDR3 DNA: TGTGCCAGCACTTCTGGGACAGGGGGAAGGAACACTGAAGCTTTCTTT. Encoded protein: CASTSGTGGRNTEAFF.

The chain couples TRBV4-3 to TRBJ2-5; D is unclear. Germline V CDR1 and CDR2: LGHNA, YSLEER. This CDR3 has 14 residues. V was pared by 0 bases and J by 6 bases, with 11 bases between. The CDR3 loop reads CASSQDLGIKTQYF. In nucleotides, the CDR3 is TGCGCCAGCAGCCAAGATCTAGGAATAAAGACCCAGTACTTC.